This TCR beta chain was obtained from a study of shared clonotypes between healthy human individuals. Overall study findings and caveats: Sampling covered nothing but blood. Tissue TCR repertoires likely differ from those found in blood.

As concerns this clone: Antigen unknown.

In the original workflow: Without quality scores, immunoSEQ junctional reads could not be filtered like full-length reads. TCRdb's copy holds only in-frame clones and misses some; the assay was immunoSEQ multiplex PCR. V, J and clone size were drawn from that table, and D and trimming were deduced from the DNA. This table holds 2 million to 2.5 million clones, roughly 93% found once. The sample consisted of naive CD4+ T cells from PBMCs. Stated subset: CD45RA+ positively selected. This receptor was taken from a man younger than 30 in good health. Some clones in this sample may be carry-over from other donors' samples.

The CDR3 coding sequence is TGTGCCAGCAGTGGGGGAAAGGAGGGCAGGCCTGAAGCTTTCTTT. This sequence encodes CASSGGKEGRPEAFF. This sequence joins TRBV6-1 and TRBJ1-1; D is uncertain. Germline V CDR1 and CDR2: MNHNS, SASEGT. The CDR3 totals 15 residues. Trimming stripped 4 bases from V and 6 bases from J, with 18 bases between.